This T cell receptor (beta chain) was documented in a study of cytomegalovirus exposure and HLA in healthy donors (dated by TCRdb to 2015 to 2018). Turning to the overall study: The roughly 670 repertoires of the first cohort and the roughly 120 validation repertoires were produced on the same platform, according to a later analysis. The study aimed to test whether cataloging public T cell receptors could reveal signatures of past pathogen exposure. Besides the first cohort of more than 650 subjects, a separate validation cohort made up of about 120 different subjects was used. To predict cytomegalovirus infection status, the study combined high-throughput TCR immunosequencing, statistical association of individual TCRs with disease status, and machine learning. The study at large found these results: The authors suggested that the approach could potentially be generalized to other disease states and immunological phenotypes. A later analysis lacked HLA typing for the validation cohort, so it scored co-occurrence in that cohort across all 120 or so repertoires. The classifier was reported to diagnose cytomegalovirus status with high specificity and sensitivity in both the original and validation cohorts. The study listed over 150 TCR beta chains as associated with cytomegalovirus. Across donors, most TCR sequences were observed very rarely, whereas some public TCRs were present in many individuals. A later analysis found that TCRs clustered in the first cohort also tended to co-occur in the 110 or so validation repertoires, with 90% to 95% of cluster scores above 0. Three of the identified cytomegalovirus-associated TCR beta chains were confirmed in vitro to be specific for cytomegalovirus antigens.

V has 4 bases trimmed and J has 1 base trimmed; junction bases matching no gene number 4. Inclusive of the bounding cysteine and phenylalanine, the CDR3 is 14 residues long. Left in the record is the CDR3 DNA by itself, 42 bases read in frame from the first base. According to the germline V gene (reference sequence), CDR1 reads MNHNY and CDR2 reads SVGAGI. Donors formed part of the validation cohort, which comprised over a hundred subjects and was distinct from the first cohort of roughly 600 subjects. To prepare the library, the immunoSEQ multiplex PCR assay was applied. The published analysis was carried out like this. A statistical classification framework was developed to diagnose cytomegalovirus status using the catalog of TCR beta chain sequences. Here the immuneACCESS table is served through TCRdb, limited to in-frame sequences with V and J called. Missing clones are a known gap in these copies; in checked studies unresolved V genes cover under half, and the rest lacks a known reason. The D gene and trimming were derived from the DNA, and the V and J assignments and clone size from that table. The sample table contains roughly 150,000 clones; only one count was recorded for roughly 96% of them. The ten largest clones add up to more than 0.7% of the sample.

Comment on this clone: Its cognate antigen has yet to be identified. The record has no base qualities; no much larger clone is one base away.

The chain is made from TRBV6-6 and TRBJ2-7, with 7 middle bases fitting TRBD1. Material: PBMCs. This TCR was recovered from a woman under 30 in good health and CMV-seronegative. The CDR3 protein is CASSSTTGSYEQYF. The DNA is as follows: TGTGCCAGCAGTTCGACGACAGGGTCCTACGAGCAGTACTTC.